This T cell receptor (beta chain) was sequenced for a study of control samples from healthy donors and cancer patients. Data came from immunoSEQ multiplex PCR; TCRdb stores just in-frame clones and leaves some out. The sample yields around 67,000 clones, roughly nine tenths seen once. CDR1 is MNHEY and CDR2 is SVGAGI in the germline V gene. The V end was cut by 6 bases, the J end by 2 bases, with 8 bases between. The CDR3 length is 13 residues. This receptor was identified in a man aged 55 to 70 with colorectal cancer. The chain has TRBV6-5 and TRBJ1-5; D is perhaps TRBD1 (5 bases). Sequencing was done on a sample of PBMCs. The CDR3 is CASRGEGNQPQHF. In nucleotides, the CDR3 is TGTGCCAGCAGGGGGGAGGGCAATCAGCCCCAGCATTTT.